This paragraph covers one T cell receptor beta chain sequence. Its matching antigen is unknown. This entry is derived from a study of CXCR3-negative and CXCR3-positive naive CD8 T cells. Study overall: About 140 million TRB reads were obtained in total, which works out to about 1.5 +/- 0.3 million per library. Notes on the study in general: Relative to memory CD8+ cells, whose diversity was much lower, both naive subsets had comparably high diversity. CXCR3-positive naive cells carried more hydrophobic TRB CDR3s than CXCR3-negative ones. The naive subsets expressed comparable surface CD5, and the authors inferred TCR strength from TRB CDR3 properties. Most assays were run on fresh PBMCs (CXCR3 expression partially decreased after cryopreservation).

In germline, CDR1 is LNHNV, CDR2 YYDKDF (reference sequence). The CDR3 length is 17 residues. The study made its TRB cDNA libraries by 5' RACE, adding UMI labels. TCRdb reprocessed the 5' RACE reads; each CDR3 protein has one entry and no DNA is given. The sample shows under 150,000 distinct CDR3 sequences, and 0.59% sits with its ten largest clones. The chain has TRBV15 and TRBJ2-3; TCRdb outputs TRBD2, but without DNA this stays unchecked. The source is a human donor in good health. Some clones in this sample may be carry-over from other donors' samples. Sample: naive CXCR3+ CD8+ T cells from blood. This sample's subset: CD45RO-CCR7+CD27+CD95- naive CD8+ T cells expressing CXCR3 (TNR3+). CDR3 sequence reads: CATSREGTLGSTDTQYF.